This TCR beta chain comes out of a study of blood T cell repertoires in COVID-19. Across the whole study: The United States, Italy and Spain supplied acute and convalescent COVID-19 samples.

Per the original methods: Amplified reference gene primers provided the basis for estimating nucleated cell counts. Assay: immunoSEQ multiplex PCR; the TCRdb copy retains only in-frame clones and omits some. The D gene and trimming were derived from the DNA, and the V and J assignments and clone size from that table. The table includes 210,000 or so clones, around 85% detected once. Enrolled through a virtual design, the participants were between about 18 and 100 years of age and came from 24 US areas. Membership in each cohort depended on participant-reported clinical history. The CDR3 has 16 residues. V lost 5 bases to trimming and J lost 5 bases; unmatched junction nucleotides: 13. Germline V CDR1 and CDR2: SGHVS, FNYEAQ. This clone was seen more than once but under ten times.

The sample consisted of PBMCs or T cells enriched from blood (not recorded which). The rearrangement joins TRBV7-6 to TRBJ2-5; 8 bases align to TRBD1. This clonotype originated in a woman aged 45-60 years in a cohort exposed to, infected with or recovered from COVID-19 (not recorded which). The CDR3 region has the DNA TGTGCCAGCAGCCAGTGGACAGGGACCCCATGGGAGACCCAGTACTTC. Translated: CASSQWTGTPWETQYF. Full variable domain (remainder filled in from reference TRBV7-6 and TRBJ2-5): GAGVSQSPRYKVTKRGQDVALRCDPISGHVSLYWYRQALGQGPEFLTYFNYEAQQDKSGLPNDRFSAERPEGSISTLTIQRTEQRDSAMYRCASSQWTGTPWETQYFGPGTRLLVL.